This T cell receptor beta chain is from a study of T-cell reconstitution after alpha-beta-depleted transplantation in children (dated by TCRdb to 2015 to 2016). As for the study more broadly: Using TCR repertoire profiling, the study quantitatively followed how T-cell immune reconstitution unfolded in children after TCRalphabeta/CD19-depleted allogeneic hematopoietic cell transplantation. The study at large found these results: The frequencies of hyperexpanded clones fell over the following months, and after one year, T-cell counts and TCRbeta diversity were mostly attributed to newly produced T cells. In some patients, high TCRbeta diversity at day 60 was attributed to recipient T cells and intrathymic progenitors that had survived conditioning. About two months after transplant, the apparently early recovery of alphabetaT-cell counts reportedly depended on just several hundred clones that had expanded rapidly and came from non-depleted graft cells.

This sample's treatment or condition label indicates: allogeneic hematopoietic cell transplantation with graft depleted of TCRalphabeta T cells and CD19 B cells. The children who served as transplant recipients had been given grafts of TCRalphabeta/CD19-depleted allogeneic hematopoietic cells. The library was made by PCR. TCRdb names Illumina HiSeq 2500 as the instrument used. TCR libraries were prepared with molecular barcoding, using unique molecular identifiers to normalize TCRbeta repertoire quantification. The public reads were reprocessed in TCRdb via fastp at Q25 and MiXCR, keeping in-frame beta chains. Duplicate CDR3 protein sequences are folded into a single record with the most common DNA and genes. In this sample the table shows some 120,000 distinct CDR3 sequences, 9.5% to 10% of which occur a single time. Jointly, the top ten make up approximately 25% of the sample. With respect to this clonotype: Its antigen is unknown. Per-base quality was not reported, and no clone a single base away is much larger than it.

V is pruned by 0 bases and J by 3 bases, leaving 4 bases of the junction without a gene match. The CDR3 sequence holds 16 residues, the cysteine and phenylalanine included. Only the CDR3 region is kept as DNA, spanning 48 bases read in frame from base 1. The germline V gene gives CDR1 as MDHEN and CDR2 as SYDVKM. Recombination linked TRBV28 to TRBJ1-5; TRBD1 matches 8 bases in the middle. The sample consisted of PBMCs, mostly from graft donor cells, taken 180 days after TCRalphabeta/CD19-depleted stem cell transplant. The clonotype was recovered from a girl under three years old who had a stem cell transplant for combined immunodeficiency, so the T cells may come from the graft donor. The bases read TGTGCCAGCAGTTTATGGTCGACAGGGGTCAATCAGCCCCAGCATTTT. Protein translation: CASSLWSTGVNQPQHF.